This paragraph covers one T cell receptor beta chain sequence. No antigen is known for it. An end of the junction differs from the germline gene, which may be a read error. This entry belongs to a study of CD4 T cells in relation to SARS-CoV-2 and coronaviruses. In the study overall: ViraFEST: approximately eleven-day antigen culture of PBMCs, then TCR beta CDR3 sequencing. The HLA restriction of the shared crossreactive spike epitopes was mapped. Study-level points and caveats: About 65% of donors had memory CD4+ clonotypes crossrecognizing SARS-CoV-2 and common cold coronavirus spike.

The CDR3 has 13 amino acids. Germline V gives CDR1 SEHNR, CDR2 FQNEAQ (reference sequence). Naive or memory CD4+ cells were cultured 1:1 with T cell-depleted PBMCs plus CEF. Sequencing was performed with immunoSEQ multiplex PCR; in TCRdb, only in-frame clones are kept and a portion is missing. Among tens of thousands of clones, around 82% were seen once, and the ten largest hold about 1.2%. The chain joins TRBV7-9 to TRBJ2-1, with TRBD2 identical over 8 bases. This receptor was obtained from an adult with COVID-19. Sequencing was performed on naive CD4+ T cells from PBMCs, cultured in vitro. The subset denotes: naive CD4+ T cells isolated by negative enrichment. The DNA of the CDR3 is TGTGCCAGCAGCTCCTACCACTTGACTAGCGCAGTCTTC. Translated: CASSSYHLTSAVF.